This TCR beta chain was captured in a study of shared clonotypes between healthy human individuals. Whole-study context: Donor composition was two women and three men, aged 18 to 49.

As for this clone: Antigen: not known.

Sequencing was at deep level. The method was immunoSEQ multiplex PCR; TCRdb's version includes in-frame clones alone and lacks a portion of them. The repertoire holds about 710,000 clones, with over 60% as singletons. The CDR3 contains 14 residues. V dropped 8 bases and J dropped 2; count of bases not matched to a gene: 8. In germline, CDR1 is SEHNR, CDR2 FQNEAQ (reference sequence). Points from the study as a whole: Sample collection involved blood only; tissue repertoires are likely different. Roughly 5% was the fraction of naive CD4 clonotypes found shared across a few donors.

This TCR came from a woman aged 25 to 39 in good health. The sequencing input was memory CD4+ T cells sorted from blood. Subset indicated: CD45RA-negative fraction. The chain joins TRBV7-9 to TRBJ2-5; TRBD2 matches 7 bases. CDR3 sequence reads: CASGIAGNQETQYF. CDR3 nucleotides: TGTGCCAGCGGAATAGCGGGTAATCAAGAGACCCAGTACTTC.